Sequencing of this TCR beta chain was carried out in a study of CD8 T cells in Susac syndrome. The CDR3 is 15 amino acids. The V end lost 1 base, the J end lost 4 bases, and 11 bases lay between the germline ends. When the RNA was reverse transcribed, random hexamers were used with an input of roughly 0.5 to 1 ug. TCRdb fed the immunoSEQ multiplex PCR reads into MiXCR, producing one record per CDR3 protein. The sample consists of 120,000 or so distinct CDR3 sequences, around 94% of them appearing once. The chain uses TRBV12-3 or TRBV12-4 and TRBJ2-1, with D perhaps TRBD2 (5 bases). This TCR was recovered from a human donor in good health. The sequenced material came from CD4+ T cells from PBMCs. CDR3 DNA sequence: TGTGCCAGCAGTTTAGGGGAGAATTTTTACAATGAGCAGTTCTTC. Its translation is CASSLGENFYNEQFF.